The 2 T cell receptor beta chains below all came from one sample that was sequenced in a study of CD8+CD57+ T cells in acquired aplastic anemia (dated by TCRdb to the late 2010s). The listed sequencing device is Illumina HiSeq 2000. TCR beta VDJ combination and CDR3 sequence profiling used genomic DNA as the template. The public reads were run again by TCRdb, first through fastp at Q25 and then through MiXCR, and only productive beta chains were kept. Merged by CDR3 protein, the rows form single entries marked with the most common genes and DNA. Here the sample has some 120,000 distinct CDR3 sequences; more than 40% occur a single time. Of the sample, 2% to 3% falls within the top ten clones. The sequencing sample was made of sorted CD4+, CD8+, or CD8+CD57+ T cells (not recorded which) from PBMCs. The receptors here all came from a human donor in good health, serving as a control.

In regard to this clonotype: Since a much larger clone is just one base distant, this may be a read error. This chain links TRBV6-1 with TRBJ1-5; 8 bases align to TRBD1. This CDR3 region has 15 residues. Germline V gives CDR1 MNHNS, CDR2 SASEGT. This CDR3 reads CACSDRGMSNQPQHF. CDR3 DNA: TGTGCCTGCAGTGACAGGGGAATGAGCAATCAGCCCCAGCATTTT.

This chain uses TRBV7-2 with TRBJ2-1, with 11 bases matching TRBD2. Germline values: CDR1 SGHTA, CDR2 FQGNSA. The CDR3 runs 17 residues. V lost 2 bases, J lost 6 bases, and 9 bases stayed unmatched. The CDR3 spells CASSLPRAGLAGNEQFF. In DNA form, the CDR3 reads TGTGCCAGCAGCTTACCGAGGGCTGGACTAGCGGGCAATGAGCAGTTCTTC.